The rows below give T cell receptor beta chains drawn from one sample of a study of T cell responses to AZD1222 COVID-19 vaccine. The data were produced by immunoSEQ multiplex PCR, yet TCRdb's version contains in-frame clones alone and is incomplete. This table holds about 100,000 clones, just over 90% found once. The specimen comprised peripheral blood, sampled 28 days after the second AZD1222 dose. Receptors originate from an adult who received the AZD1222 COVID-19 vaccine. Both conserved end residues are part of each CDR3. D genes are given only for firm matches.

>TRBV5-1|TRBJ2-1|NA
TGCGCCAGCAGCTTCCGGGACTCAGGCAATGAGCAGTTCTTC
CASSFRDSGNEQFF
>TRBV11-2|TRBJ2-7|TRBD1
TGTGCCAGCAGCCCTACCGGGACAGGGGGGTACGAGCAGTACTTC
CASSPTGTGGYEQYF
>TRBV28|TRBJ2-1|NA
TGTGCCAGCACCCCAGGGTCGAGGAATGAGCAGTTCTTC
CASTPGSRNEQFF
>TRBV6-5|TRBJ1-6|NA
TGTGCCAGCAGTTTGTGGACAGAGGGTAATTCACCCCTCCACTTT
CASSLWTEGNSPLHF
>TRBV11-2|TRBJ1-5|NA
TGTGCCAGCAGCCCCACGGGGCAGATCAGGGGCAATCAGCCCCAGCATTTT
CASSPTGQIRGNQPQHF
>TRBV7-2|TRBJ2-7|TRBD2
TGTGCCAGCCAGCCCGCTAGCGGGATGAGATCCTACGAGCAGTACTTC
CASQPASGMRSYEQYF
>TRBV11-2|TRBJ2-2|TRBD1
TGTGCCAGCACCCCTCCTTGGGGACAGGGCTCCACCGGGGAGCTGTTTTTT
CASTPPWGQGSTGELFF
>TRBV5-1|TRBJ2-5|TRBD2
TGCGCCAGCTGCAATGTTCCTAGCGGGCAAGAGACCCAGTACTTC
CASCNVPSGQETQYF
>TRBV5-1|TRBJ1-1|NA
TGCGCCAGCAGCTTTAAGGATTTGAACACTGAAGCTTTCTTT
CASSFKDLNTEAFF
>TRBV5-1|TRBJ1-1|NA
TGCGCCAGCAGCTTAATGACAGGTTCCACTGAAGCTTTCTTT
CASSLMTGSTEAFF